The 10 T cell receptor beta chains below all came from one sample that was sequenced in a study of T cell changes during pregnancy in multiple sclerosis. The repertoire was sequenced with immunoSEQ multiplex PCR; TCRdb's copy has only in-frame clones and lacks some. Of approximately 72,000 clones detected, around nine tenths appear once; the ten largest clones hold roughly 1.7%. The sample consisted of peripheral blood, taken in the first trimester of pregnancy. The source is a female donor in good health, enrolled as a control in a pregnancy study.

The CDR3 loop reads CASSLGGTGSHYEQYF. The CDR3 DNA sequence: TGTGCCAGCAGCTTAGGAGGGACAGGATCACACTACGAGCAGTACTTC. This chain links TRBV11-2 with TRBJ2-7, with TRBD1 matching over 8 bases. Unmatched junction bases numbered 8, after V lost 1 base and J lost 3 bases. Germline V gives CDR1 SGHAT, CDR2 FQNNGV. The CDR3 is made up of 16 amino acids.

The chain employs TRBV5-1 and TRBJ1-4; the D is unclear. The germline V gene has CDR1 SGHRS and CDR2 YFSETQ. The CDR3 runs to 14 residues. Trimming pared 0 bases from V and 5 bases from J, leaving 8 bases between. CDR3 sequence (DNA): TGCGCCAGCAGCTTGGGTGGCGGGAATGAAAAACTGTTTTTT. The encoded protein is CASSLGGGNEKLFF.

The chain combines TRBV18 with TRBJ2-1; D possibly corresponds to TRBD2 (5 bases). Deletions cut 2 bases from V and 0 bases from J, with 8 bases between. This CDR3 has 15 amino acids. The germline CDR1 and CDR2 sequences are KGHSH and LQKENI. The CDR3: CASSPKRSSYNEQFF. In nucleotides, the CDR3 is TGTGCCAGCTCACCAAAGCGGAGCTCCTACAATGAGCAGTTCTTC.

The V and J genes are TRBV19 and TRBJ1-1, with D possibly TRBD1 on 6 matching bases. Germline CDR1 and CDR2: LNHDA and SQIVND (reference sequence). Trimming removed 5 bases at V and 4 bases at J, with 14 bases between. CDR3 length equals 14 residues. CDR3 DNA sequence: TGTGCCAGTAGTGGGGGGGGGCTCGGCACTGAAGCTTTCTTT. Amino acids: CASSGGGLGTEAFF.

The rearrangement links TRBV6-1 to TRBJ2-1, with 9 bases aligning to TRBD2. Germline lookup yields CDR1 MNHNS and CDR2 SASEGT. Germline trimming cut 4 bases from V and 4 bases from J; bases unmatched to any gene: 8. The CDR3 is made up of 16 amino acids. The CDR3 spells CASSALSGRRYNEQFF. In DNA, the CDR3 is TGTGCCAGCAGTGCTCTTAGCGGGAGAAGGTACAATGAGCAGTTCTTC.

J is TRBJ2-7 and V is TRBV7-2; no clear D. The CDR3 sequence is 13 residues long. CDR1 and CDR2 (germline): SGHTA, FQGNSA. Trimming took off 1 base at V and 2 bases at J, with 6 bases between the two ends. This CDR3 is CASSLVQTYEQYF. Written as DNA, the CDR3 is TGTGCCAGCAGCTTAGTGCAGACCTACGAGCAGTACTTC.

The chain is built from TRBV28 and TRBJ2-5, with 12 bases fitting TRBD2. V lost 6 bases, J lost 1 base, and 3 bases stayed unmatched. From germline, CDR1 is MDHEN and CDR2 SYDVKM. CDR3 length: 15 residues. CDR3 sequence reads: CASSSSGRAQETQYF. The CDR3 coding sequence is TGTGCCAGCAGCTCTAGCGGGAGGGCCCAAGAGACCCAGTACTTC.

The rearrangement joins TRBV18 to TRBJ2-1, with no clear D. V lost 0 bases to trimming and J lost 2 bases, with 8 bases between them. Germline V gene data show CDR1 as KGHSH and CDR2 as LQKENI. This CDR3 has 15 residues. The CDR3 reads CASSPPRMPYNEQFF. The CDR3 DNA sequence: TGTGCCAGCTCACCACCGCGGATGCCCTACAATGAGCAGTTCTTC.

V usage is TRBV19 and J usage is TRBJ1-5; possible D gene TRBD1, 5 bases. V gave up 1 base and J gave up 1 base, with 14 bases separating them. The CDR3 covers 17 residues. CDR1 is LNHDA, CDR2 SQIVND, per germline (reference sequence). DNA of the CDR3: TGTGCCAGTAGTATAGGAGTCGGGCAGGGAAGCAATCAGCCCCAGCATTTT. It is translated as CASSIGVGQGSNQPQHF.

V gene TRBV7-9 combines with J gene TRBJ1-4; unclear D gene. The CDR3 spans 17 residues. V lost 3 bases and J lost 3, with 17 bases in between. Per germline, CDR1 SEHNR and CDR2 FQNEAQ (reference sequence). The CDR3 DNA sequence: TGTGCCAGCAGCTTGCCTACTCCCACTGGAGCTAATGAAAAACTGTTTTTT. Its translation is CASSLPTPTGANEKLFF.